This T cell receptor (beta chain) was profiled in a study of CD8+ T cells in alopecia areata listed by TCRdb under 2018. Background on the whole study: In both human patients and the C3H/HeJ mouse model, the study applied high-throughput TCRbeta sequencing to look at T cell clonal expansion in alopecia areata. On the human side, TCRbeta sequencing was run on scalp tissue and on sorted CD4+ and CD8+ peripheral blood T cells from healthy controls and from alopecia areata patients with either patchy or totalis/universalis disease. Clonality in the scalp was compared among normal scalp (n=4), patchy alopecia areata scalp (n=8), and alopecia totalis/universalis scalp (n=8). The RNA source kit depended on sample type: the PAXgene miRNA kit for fixed scalp, the miRNeasy kit for PBMCs, and the RNeasy kit for mouse skin. TCRbeta CDR3 regions were amplified by immunoSEQ multiplex PCR with 35 Vbeta forward and 13 Jbeta reverse primers.

Receptor libraries were prepared by the immunoSEQ multiplex PCR assay. For TCR sequencing, RNA was extracted from every sample and reverse transcribed into cDNA to serve as template. First-strand cDNA was synthesized with SuperScript III using a 2:1 mix of oligo-dT and random hexamers. A synthetic immune receptor repertoire was used to assess amplification bias, and residual bias was removed computationally. From the authors' description of their analysis: Raw reads were preprocessed to remove errors, and CDR3 was defined according to IMGT conventions as the region from the conserved cysteine to phenylalanine. Clonality was computed as 1 minus the Shannon entropy, with the entropy normalized by log2 of the number of productive unique TCRs. Scalp TCRbeta sequences were cross-referenced with sorted blood CD4 and CD8 repertoires so that the CD4 or CD8 identity of scalp clones could be inferred. TCRdb retrieved this table from immuneACCESS and kept in-frame rearrangements only. Not all clones are present; in checked studies, unresolved V genes account for under half, and no reason is known for the remainder. D and trimming come from the DNA, and the V and J calls and clone size come from that table. The sample has under 35,000 clones on record, approximately 80% of them singletons. The top ten hold about 20% of the sample.

Measured from the cysteine to the phenylalanine, the CDR3 is 15 residues long. Left in the record is the CDR3 DNA by itself, 45 bases read in frame from the first base. The germline V gene supplies CDR1 SGHVS and CDR2 FQNEAQ. A distance of 19 bases separates the germline ends of V and J, which lose 1 base and 12 bases respectively. Summary of the overall study and its limitations: TCR sequences shared between patients were less clear than in mice, possibly partly because of HLA diversity in the patient population. Higher clonality and more expanded CD8+ clones were observed in lesional scalp than in normal scalp, particularly in alopecia totalis/universalis, a finding suggestive of antigenic drive. Resident alphabeta T cells in normal human skin are also sequenced, complicating scalp TCR repertoire analysis, unlike mouse skin dominated by gammadelta T cells.

The sample holds many counts of this clone. No antigen is known for it. Nothing much larger sits one base from this clone, and base qualities are not available. Lesional scalp punch biopsies and peripheral blood were obtained from alopecia areata patients. PBMCs were separated by density centrifugation and stained for CD3, CD4 and CD8, after which CD4+ and CD8+ T cells were sorted on a FACSAria. As part of a multicenter biomarker study, untreated alopecia areata patients were recruited. In four to six patients from the biomarker study, blood CD8+ T cells were sorted further into NKG2D-low and NKG2D-high fractions.

The receptor was derived from a human donor with alopecia areata. Sequencing was carried out using NKG2D-low CD8+ T cells sorted from blood. In the paper's terms, the cell subset or site label means: sorted CD8+ NKG2D-low blood T cells. The rearranged segments are TRBV7-8 and TRBJ2-1, with the D assignment possibly TRBD1 or TRBD2, given 5 matching bases for each. Here the CDR3 is given as CASSLVGVKRGRQFF. The sequenced DNA is TGTGCCAGCAGCTTAGTGGGCGTAAAACGGGGCAGGCAGTTCTTC.